Below, one TCR beta chain is given with its context. The germline V gene encodes CDR1 LGHDT and CDR2 YNNKEL (reference sequence). This CDR3 has 17 amino acids. Trimming took 3 bases from V and 9 from J; bases not matched to a gene: 11. The sample belongs to a study of control samples from healthy donors and cancer patients. The data were produced by immunoSEQ multiplex PCR, yet TCRdb's version contains in-frame clones alone and is incomplete. Here the sample spans 130,000 to 150,000 clones, roughly 94% being singletons. The TCR originated in a man in his fifties or sixties with colorectal cancer. Sequenced material: PBMCs. The chain combines TRBV3-1 (or the pseudogene TRBV3-2) with TRBJ1-6; 10 bases map to TRBD1. CDR3 DNA sequence: TGTGCCAGCAGCCAGGGACAGGGGAAGAGATATGGTTCACCCCTCCACTTT. This gives the protein CASSQGQGKRYGSPLHF.